The rows below give T cell receptor beta chains drawn from one sample of a study of blood T cell repertoires in COVID-19. Data came from immunoSEQ multiplex PCR; TCRdb stores just in-frame clones and leaves some out. Of about 180,000 clones listed, 75% to 80% are singletons. The sequencing input was peripheral blood. These receptors were taken from a woman aged 65 to 85 with acute or convalescent COVID-19. Each CDR3 is given with its conserved first and last residue. A D gene is named only where the DNA matches it firmly. Only some rows state a clone size, as once, few, many or a class for expanded clones.

clone_size	d_call	v_call	j_call	cdr3_nt	cdr3_aa
few	TRBD2	TRBV7-9	TRBJ2-1	TGTGCCAGCAGCTTGGGACTAGCGTGGGATGAGCAGTTCTTC	CASSLGLAWDEQFF
.	TRBD1	TRBV10-1	TRBJ2-1	TGCGCCAGCAGTCTTACAGGGGGTAAGGCTGAGCAGTTCTTC	CASSLTGGKAEQFF
.	TRBD1	TRBV5-1	TRBJ1-1	TGCGCCAGCGGGACGGACAGGGACCGGGATCCTATGAACACTGAAGCTTTCTTT	CASGTDRDRDPMNTEAFF
once	TRBD2	TRBV19	TRBJ2-1	TGTGCCAGTAGTATGGGGGGGAATGAGCAGTTCTTC	CASSMGGNEQFF
.	.	TRBV20-1	TRBJ2-5	TGCAGTGCTGCTATAGAGACCCAGTACTTC	CSAAIETQYF
.	.	TRBV4-1	TRBJ2-2	TGCGCCAGCAGCCAAGGCGGGACCCGAATCGCCGGGGAGCTGTTTTTT	CASSQGGTRIAGELFF
.	TRBD1	TRBV7-3	TRBJ2-2	TGTGCCAGCAGCGAATCCCGGGACAGGGTGGCCACCGGGGAGCTGTTTTTT	CASSESRDRVATGELFF
.	.	TRBV20-1	TRBJ1-5	TGCAGTGCTAGTTCCCCCGGCGGCCATCAGCCCCAGCATTTT	CSASSPGGHQPQHF
once	.	TRBV20-1	TRBJ2-7	TGCAGTGCTGGGGACTTTTACGAGCAGTACTTC	CSAGDFYEQYF
.	.	TRBV5-1	TRBJ2-2	TGCGCCAGCAGCTTGACGACAACGAACACCGGGGAGCTGTTTTTT	CASSLTTTNTGELFF
.	TRBD1	TRBV7-8	TRBJ1-5	TGTGCCAGCAGCTCCGGGACAGCTACCTCTCCGGCCCAGCATTTT	CASSSGTATSPAQHF
.	TRBD1	TRBV9	TRBJ1-3	TGTGCCAGCAGCGAAAGGACAGGAAGGGGCTCTGGAAACACCATATATTTT	CASSERTGRGSGNTIYF
.	TRBD1	TRBV5-5	TRBJ2-1	TGTGCCAGCAGCGCCGGGACAGGGGGTAGAAATGAGCAGTTCTTC	CASSAGTGGRNEQFF
.	.	TRBV12-3/TRBV12-4	TRBJ1-1	TGTGCCAGCAGTACCCTATACGGCACTGAAGCTTTCTTT	CASSTLYGTEAFF
.	.	TRBV2	TRBJ1-4	TGTGCCAGTCGCTGGTATGGGGGGAATGAAAAACTGTTTTTT	CASRWYGGNEKLFF
.	TRBD1	TRBV5-1	TRBJ2-7	TGCGCCAGCTCACCAGGGGACAGCTCTTTTGTGTCGTCGGACTTC	CASSPGDSSFVSSDF
.	.	TRBV9	TRBJ2-2	TGTGCCAGCAGCGTGTTCAAGGGGGACACCGGGGAGCTGTTTTTT	CASSVFKGDTGELFF
once	TRBD1	TRBV3-1/TRBV3-2	TRBJ1-1	TGTGCCAGCAGCCCAGGGGGAGCGAACACTGAAGCTTTCTTT	CASSPGGANTEAFF
.	TRBD1	TRBV9	TRBJ2-2	TGTGCCAGCAGCGTAGGGGGGACAGGAGGCGGGGAGCTGTTTTTT	CASSVGGTGGGELFF
.	.	TRBV6-5	TRBJ1-2	TGTGCCAGCAGTTACGGGGAGCTAAAAGGCGAGGGCTACACCTTC	CASSYGELKGEGYTF
.	TRBD2	TRBV7-9	TRBJ2-3	TGTGCCAGCCGACCCGGGGTCCTAGCGGGAGCAAGGATCGCAGATACGCAGTATTTT	CASRPGVLAGARIADTQYF
.	TRBD2	TRBV7-2	TRBJ2-2	TGTGCCAGCAGCTTAAGTTCTCTAGCGGGGAACACCGGGGAGCTGTTTTTT	CASSLSSLAGNTGELFF
.	.	TRBV2	TRBJ2-1	TGTGCCAGCACGGCGGAGTCGGAGCAGTTCTTC	CASTAESEQFF
few	TRBD2	TRBV7-2	TRBJ2-1	TGTGCCAGCAGCTTAGGACTAGCGGGCATATACAATGAGCAGTTCTTC	CASSLGLAGIYNEQFF
.	TRBD1	TRBV6-4	TRBJ2-1	TGTGCCAGCAGTGTGGCACAGGGGGCGCATGAGCAGTTCTTC	CASSVAQGAHEQFF
.	.	TRBV4-1	TRBJ1-2	TGCGCCAGCAGCCCGGGACTGAATAACTATGGCTACACCTTC	CASSPGLNNYGYTF
.	TRBD1	TRBV10-3	TRBJ1-6	TGTGCCATCAGTGGCGGACAGGGGAATAATTCACCCCTCCACTTT	CAISGGQGNNSPLHF
once	.	TRBV18	TRBJ1-2	TGTGCCAGCTCACCGCCACAGGGTCCAGACATCTATGGCTACACCTTC	CASSPPQGPDIYGYTF
.	.	TRBV10-3	TRBJ1-1	TGTGCCATCAGTGAGTCGGGAGGTAACACTGAAGCTTTCTTT	CAISESGGNTEAFF
few	.	TRBV19	TRBJ2-7	TGTGCCAGTAGTATAGTCCACATGCCTTACGAGCAGTACTTC	CASSIVHMPYEQYF
.	TRBD1	TRBV10-3	TRBJ1-2	TGTGCCATCAGTAACCGGGACAGTCAACCCTATGGCTACACCTTC	CAISNRDSQPYGYTF
.	.	TRBV30	TRBJ1-5	TGTGCCTGGGCGACAGGTTCCTCCTTCTCCGATCAGCCCCAGCATTTT	CAWATGSSFSDQPQHF
.	TRBD2	TRBV7-3	TRBJ2-1	TGTGCCAGCAGCTCCGGACTAGCGGGAGTTAATGAGCAGTTCTTC	CASSSGLAGVNEQFF
once	TRBD2	TRBV24-1	TRBJ2-3	TGTGCCACCTGCTCGGGGGGTACAGATACGCAGTATTTT	CATCSGGTDTQYF
.	TRBD2	TRBV19	TRBJ2-7	TGTGCCAGTAGTATTATTTTCGGGACTAGCGGGAGAAACGAGCAGTACTTC	CASSIIFGTSGRNEQYF
once	.	TRBV30	TRBJ1-6	TGTGCCTGGAGTGTATCCGAGCTTTATAATTCACCCCTCCACTTT	CAWSVSELYNSPLHF
.	.	TRBV18	TRBJ2-5	TGTGCCAGCTCAAACAGGGATCGGGAGACCCAGTACTTC	CASSNRDRETQYF
.	.	TRBV19	TRBJ2-5	TGTGCCAGTAGTATCCAGGGTTCCCAAGAGACCCAGTACTTC	CASSIQGSQETQYF
.	.	TRBV6-1	TRBJ1-1	TGTGCCAGCAGTGAGCCCCAATGGGCCACTGAAGCTTTCTTT	CASSEPQWATEAFF
.	.	TRBV3-1/TRBV3-2	TRBJ1-5	TGTGCCAGCAGCCAATCCTCCCACAGAAATCCCAATCAGCCCCAGCATTTT	CASSQSSHRNPNQPQHF
.	TRBD2	TRBV3-1/TRBV3-2	TRBJ2-3	TGTGCCAGCAGCCACGACGGGAGGGATACAGATACGCAGTATTTT	CASSHDGRDTDTQYF
once	.	TRBV7-3	TRBJ2-1	TGTGCCAGCAGCTTAGGAGGAGCCAATGAGCAGTTCTTC	CASSLGGANEQFF
.	.	TRBV5-4	TRBJ2-7	TGTGCCAGCAGCTTGGGGGCAGGGTTGGCCTACGAGCAGTACTTC	CASSLGAGLAYEQYF
.	.	TRBV18	TRBJ1-1	TGTGCCAGCTCTAAATTGGAGGGCCCGAACGAAGCTTTCTTT	CASSKLEGPNEAFF
.	TRBD1	TRBV5-1	TRBJ2-1	TGCGCCAGCAGAAGAGGTGGGACAGACAATGAGCAGTTCTTC	CASRRGGTDNEQFF
.	TRBD2	TRBV7-8	TRBJ2-1	TGTGCCAGCAGCTTAATGGGGACTAGCATGGATGAGCAGTTCTTC	CASSLMGTSMDEQFF
.	.	TRBV25-1	TRBJ1-5	TGTGCCAGCAGTGAACTGGGAGACAATCAGCCCCAGCATTTT	CASSELGDNQPQHF
few	.	TRBV6-1	TRBJ1-5	TGTGCCAGCAGTGAAATCGGAGGGTTTAATCAGCCCCAGCATTTT	CASSEIGGFNQPQHF
.	.	TRBV7-9	TRBJ2-3	TGTGCCAGCAGCTTAGGAGTGGGAGGCCTCACAGATACGCAGTATTTT	CASSLGVGGLTDTQYF
.	.	TRBV3-1/TRBV3-2	TRBJ2-3	TGTGCCAGCAGCCAAAGTTCTAGCGGCACAGATACGCAGTATTTT	CASSQSSSGTDTQYF
once	.	TRBV30	TRBJ1-6	TGTGCCTGGTCTCGCGAGGGAGATTCACCCCTCCACTTT	CAWSREGDSPLHF
.	.	TRBV25-1	TRBJ1-6	TGTGCCAGCAGTGGGGGCTTGGGTAATTCACCCCTCCACTTT	CASSGGLGNSPLHF
.	TRBD1	TRBV12-3/TRBV12-4	TRBJ2-5	TGTGCCAGCAGTTCAACAGGGGAAGAGACCCAGTACTTC	CASSSTGEETQYF
.	TRBD1	TRBV29-1	TRBJ2-5	TGCAGCACCCACAGGGGGCAAGAGACCCAGTACTTC	CSTHRGQETQYF
few	.	TRBV6-4	TRBJ1-6	TGTGCCAGCAGTGTCCTTCGGGGTTCACCCCTCCACTTT	CASSVLRGSPLHF
.	TRBD2	TRBV19	TRBJ2-5	TGTGCCAGTAGTATAGATGGTAGCGGGGGGCAAGAGACCCAGTACTTC	CASSIDGSGGQETQYF